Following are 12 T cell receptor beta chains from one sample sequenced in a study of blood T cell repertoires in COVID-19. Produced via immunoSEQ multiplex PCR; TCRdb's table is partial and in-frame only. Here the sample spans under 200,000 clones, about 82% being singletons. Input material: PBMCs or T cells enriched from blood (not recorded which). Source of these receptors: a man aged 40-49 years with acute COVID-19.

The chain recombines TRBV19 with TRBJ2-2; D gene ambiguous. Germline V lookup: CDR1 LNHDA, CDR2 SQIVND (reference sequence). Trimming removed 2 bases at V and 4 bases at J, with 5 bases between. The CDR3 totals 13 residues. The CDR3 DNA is TGTGCCAGTAGTATACTGAGCACCGGGGAGCTGTTTTTT. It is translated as CASSILSTGELFF. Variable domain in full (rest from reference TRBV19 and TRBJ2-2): DGGITQSPKYLFRKEGQNVTLSCEQNLNHDAMYWYRQDPGQGLRLIYYSQIVNDFQKGDIAEGYSVSREKKESFPLTVTSAQKNPTAFYLCASSILSTGELFFGEGSRLTVL.

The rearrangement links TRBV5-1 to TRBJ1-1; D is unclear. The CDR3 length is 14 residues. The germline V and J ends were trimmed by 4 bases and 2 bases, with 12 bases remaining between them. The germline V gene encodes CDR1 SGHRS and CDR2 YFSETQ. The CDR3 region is CASSLTGENTEAFF. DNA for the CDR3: TGCGCCAGCAGCCTCACCGGGGAAAACACTGAAGCTTTCTTT.

The CDR3 protein is CATSRTGGKDGYTF. The DNA of the CDR3 is TGTGCCACCAGCAGAACTGGCGGGAAGGATGGCTACACCTTC. The rearrangement joins TRBV15 to TRBJ1-2; D is unclear. V lost 2 bases and J 6 bases, leaving 13 bases between the germline ends. There are 14 residues in the CDR3. From germline, CDR1 is LNHNV and CDR2 YYDKDF (reference sequence).

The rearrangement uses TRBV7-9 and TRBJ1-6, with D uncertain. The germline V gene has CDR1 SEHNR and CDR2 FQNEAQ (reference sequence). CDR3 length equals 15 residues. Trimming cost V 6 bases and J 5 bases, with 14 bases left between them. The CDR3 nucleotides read TGTGCCAGCAGACCCCGGGGATGGGATAATTCACCCCTCCACTTT. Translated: CASRPRGWDNSPLHF.

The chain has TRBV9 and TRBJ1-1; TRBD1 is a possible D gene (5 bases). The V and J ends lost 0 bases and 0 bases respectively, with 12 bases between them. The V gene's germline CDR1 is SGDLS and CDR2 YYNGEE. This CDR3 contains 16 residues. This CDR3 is CASSVEGGAMNTEAFF. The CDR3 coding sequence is TGTGCCAGCAGCGTAGAAGGAGGGGCAATGAACACTGAAGCTTTCTTT.

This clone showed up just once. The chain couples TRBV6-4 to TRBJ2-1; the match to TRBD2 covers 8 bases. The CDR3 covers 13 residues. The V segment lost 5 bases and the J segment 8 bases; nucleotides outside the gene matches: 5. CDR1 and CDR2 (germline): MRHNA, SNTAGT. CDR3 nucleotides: TGTGCCAGCAGTCAGCGGGAGCGGGATGAGCAGTTCTTC. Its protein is CASSQRERDEQFF.

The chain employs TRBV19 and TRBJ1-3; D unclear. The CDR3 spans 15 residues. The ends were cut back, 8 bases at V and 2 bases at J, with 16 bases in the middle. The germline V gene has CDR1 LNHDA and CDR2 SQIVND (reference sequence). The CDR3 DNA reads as TGTGCCAGTCGTACCTCTAGTAACCCTGGAAACACCATATATTTT. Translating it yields CASRTSSNPGNTIYF. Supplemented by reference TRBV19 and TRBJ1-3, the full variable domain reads DGGITQSPKYLFRKEGQNVTLSCEQNLNHDAMYWYRQDPGQGLRLIYYSQIVNDFQKGDIAEGYSVSREKKESFPLTVTSAQKNPTAFYLCASRTSSNPGNTIYFGEGSWLTVV.

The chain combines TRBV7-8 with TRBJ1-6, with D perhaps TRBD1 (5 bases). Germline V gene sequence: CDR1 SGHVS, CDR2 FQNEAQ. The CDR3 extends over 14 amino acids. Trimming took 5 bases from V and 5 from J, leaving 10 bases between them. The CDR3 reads CASSMTVDNSPLHF. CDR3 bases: TGTGCCAGCAGCATGACAGTGGATAATTCACCCCTCCACTTT.

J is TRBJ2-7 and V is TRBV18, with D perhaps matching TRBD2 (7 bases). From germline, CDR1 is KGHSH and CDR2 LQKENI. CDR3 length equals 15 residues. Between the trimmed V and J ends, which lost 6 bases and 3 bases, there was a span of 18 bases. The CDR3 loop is CASSQTGRGNYEQYF. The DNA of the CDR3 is TGTGCCAGCTCCCAAACTGGGAGGGGGAACTACGAGCAGTACTTC.

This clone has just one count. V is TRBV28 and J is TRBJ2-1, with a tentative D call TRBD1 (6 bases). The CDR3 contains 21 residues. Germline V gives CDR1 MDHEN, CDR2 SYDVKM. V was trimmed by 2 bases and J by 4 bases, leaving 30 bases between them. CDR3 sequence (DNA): TGTGCCAGCAGTTTACCTGGAGGCAGGGGAAAAGCTAGACCAATTTACAATGAGCAGTTCTTC. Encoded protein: CASSLPGGRGKARPIYNEQFF.

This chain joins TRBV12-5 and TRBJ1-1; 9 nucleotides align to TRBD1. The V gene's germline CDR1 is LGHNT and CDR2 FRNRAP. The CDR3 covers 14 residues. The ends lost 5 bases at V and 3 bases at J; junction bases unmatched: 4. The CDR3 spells CASGLDRGYTEAFF. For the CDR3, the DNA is TGTGCTAGTGGTCTGGACAGGGGTTACACTGAAGCTTTCTTT.

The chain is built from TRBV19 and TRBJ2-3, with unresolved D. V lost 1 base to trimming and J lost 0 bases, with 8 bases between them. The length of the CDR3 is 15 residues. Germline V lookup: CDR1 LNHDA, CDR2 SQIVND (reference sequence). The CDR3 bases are TGTGCCAGTAGTATAGGCCACGGGAGCACAGATACGCAGTATTTT. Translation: CASSIGHGSTDTQYF.